This entry lists 27 T cell receptor beta chains sequenced from one sample in a study of T cell responses to AZD1222 COVID-19 vaccine. Using immunoSEQ multiplex PCR, the repertoire was profiled, and TCRdb retains in-frame clones only, with some absent. In the table there are about 180,000 clones, 85% to 90% of which are singletons. The material was peripheral blood, obtained on day 0 of AZD1222 vaccination. The receptors shown here come from an adult in good health.

This chain uses TRBV19 with TRBJ1-2; D perhaps matches TRBD1 (5 bases). CDR3 length: 14 residues. Between the trimmed V and J ends, which lost 3 bases and 5 bases, there was a span of 13 bases. Per the germline V gene, CDR1 is LNHDA and CDR2 is SQIVND (reference sequence). The CDR3 coding sequence is TGTGCCAGTAGTATGCAGGGCCCGGTATATGGCTACACCTTC. Translation gives CASSMQGPVYGYTF.

This chain connects TRBV5-6 to TRBJ2-3, with TRBD2 matching over 7 bases. The V segment lost 5 bases and the J segment 2 bases; nucleotides outside the gene matches: 14. The CDR3 is made up of 17 amino acids. Germline V gives CDR1 SGHDT, CDR2 YYEEEE. CDR3 protein: CASRDGRTLRATDTQYF. As DNA, the CDR3 is TGTGCCAGCAGAGACGGGAGGACCCTAAGGGCCACAGATACGCAGTATTTT.

This sequence joins TRBV2 and TRBJ1-5; 7 positions agree with TRBD1. V lost 7 bases to trimming and J lost 3 bases; unmatched junction nucleotides: 9. This CDR3 contains 15 residues. CDR1 and CDR2 (germline): SNHLY, FYNNEI. CDR3 sequence: CASIPEGGNNQPQHF. The CDR3 nucleotides are TGTGCCAGCATCCCGGAAGGGGGCAACAATCAGCCCCAGCATTTT.

The chain employs TRBV7-9 and TRBJ2-1; D not resolved. V shed 4 bases and J shed 5 bases, with 9 bases lying between them. The CDR3 is made up of 13 amino acids. CDR1 SEHNR and CDR2 FQNEAQ come from the germline V gene (reference sequence). The CDR3 region is CASSYFTHNEQFF. The CDR3, as DNA: TGTGCCAGCAGCTATTTTACCCACAATGAGCAGTTCTTC.

The rearrangement joins TRBV2 to TRBJ1-1; maybe TRBD1 (5 bases). The CDR3 is 13 residues long. Germline V gene data show CDR1 as SNHLY and CDR2 as FYNNEI. The ends were cut back, 0 bases at V and 5 bases at J, with 7 bases in the middle. The CDR3 nucleotides are TGTGCCAGCAGTGAAGCTCGGGGGACTGAAGCTTTCTTT. Amino acids: CASSEARGTEAFF.

This clone was counted a single time. The chain couples TRBV30 to TRBJ2-2; D gene ambiguous. This CDR3 has 13 amino acids. Germline V CDR1 and CDR2: GTSNPN, SVGIG (reference sequence). Trimming left V 3 bases short and J 5 bases short, with 10 bases between. CDR3 in DNA: TGTGCCTGGAGCCCAAGGACGACCGGGGAGCTGTTTTTT. Its translation is CAWSPRTTGELFF.

V is TRBV18 and J is TRBJ1-6; D gene uncertain. Germline V gene sequence: CDR1 KGHSH, CDR2 LQKENI. This CDR3 is 16 amino acids long. The V gene lost 1 base and the J gene lost 5 bases, with 12 bases spanning the gap. This CDR3 is CASSPQSSANNSPLHF. The DNA for the CDR3 is TGTGCCAGCTCACCACAGTCTTCTGCCAATAATTCACCCCTCCACTTT.

The chain is built from TRBV6-6 and TRBJ1-1; perhaps TRBD1 as D (5 bases). The V gene lost 6 bases and the J gene lost 3 bases, with 14 bases spanning the gap. CDR1 MNHNY and CDR2 SVGAGI come from the germline V gene (reference sequence). This CDR3 comprises 14 residues. The CDR3 is CASRGHLRDTEAFF. CDR3 DNA: TGTGCCAGCAGAGGACACCTTAGGGACACTGAAGCTTTCTTT.

This chain connects TRBV28 to TRBJ2-3; TRBD2 matches at 10 bases. V dropped 5 bases and J dropped 2; count of bases not matched to a gene: 13. The CDR3 is made up of 18 amino acids. Germline CDR1 MDHEN, CDR2 SYDVKM. DNA of the CDR3: TGTGCCAGCAGTCCACTCCTTAATAGCGGGAGGCCCACAGATACGCAGTATTTT. Protein product: CASSPLLNSGRPTDTQYF.

The chain combines TRBV6-2 or TRBV6-3 with TRBJ2-7, with 10 bases that match TRBD2. Germline CDR1 MNHEY, CDR2 SVGEGT. The V segment lost 4 bases and the J segment 0 bases; nucleotides outside the gene matches: 6. CDR3 length: 16 residues. CDR3 nucleotide sequence: TGTGCCAGCAGTTTCCCGACTAGCGGGTTCTCCTACGAGCAGTACTTC. This codes for CASSFPTSGFSYEQYF.

The rearrangement uses TRBV28 and TRBJ1-5, with D maybe TRBD1 (5 bases). Trimming stripped 7 bases from V and 6 bases from J, with 10 bases between. The CDR3 is 12 amino acids. Germline CDR1 and CDR2: MDHEN and SYDVKM. The CDR3 here is CASIGAGQPQHF. DNA for the CDR3: TGTGCCAGCATCGGGGCCGGTCAGCCCCAGCATTTT.

The chain carries TRBV29-1 and TRBJ2-5; a weak D match, TRBD1 (5 bases). V was cut by 1 base and J by 0 bases, with 12 bases left in between. There are 15 residues in the CDR3. Germline-derived CDR1 and CDR2 are SQVTM and ANQGSEA. CDR3 sequence (DNA): TGCAGCGTTGAAGCGCAGGACAAGTACCAAGAGACCCAGTACTTC. Encoded protein: CSVEAQDKYQETQYF.

V usage is TRBV27 and J usage is TRBJ1-5, with unresolved D. The V gene's germline CDR1 is MNHEY and CDR2 SMNVEV (reference sequence). This CDR3 is built from 15 residues. V was clipped by 3 bases and J by 1 base, with 10 bases between them. This chain's CDR3 is CASSLRLGSNQPQHF. The CDR3 nucleotides are TGTGCCAGCAGTTTGAGGTTGGGGAGCAATCAGCCCCAGCATTTT.

The CDR3 DNA reads as TGTGCCAGTAGTAGAGAAAGCTCCTATAATTCACCCCTCCACTTT. Protein sequence: CASSRESSYNSPLHF. The chain couples TRBV19 to TRBJ1-6, with D unclear. Germline V gives CDR1 LNHDA, CDR2 SQIVND (reference sequence). Trimming cost V 4 bases and J 0 bases, with 7 bases left between them. There are 15 residues in the CDR3.

A few counts support this clone. The rearrangement joins TRBV6-2 or TRBV6-3 to TRBJ2-5; 9 positions agree with TRBD2. Trimming cost V 1 base and J 2 bases; bases outside gene matches: 5. Germline V gene sequence: CDR1 MNHEY, CDR2 SVGEGT. The CDR3 runs 16 residues. Here the CDR3 DNA reads TGTGCCAGCAGTTACTTAGGGACTAGCAAACAAGAGACCCAGTACTTC. Translating it yields CASSYLGTSKQETQYF.

This clone appeared once. J is TRBJ1-1 and V is TRBV7-9; unclear D gene. Trimming took off 2 bases at V and 0 bases at J, with 10 bases between the two ends. The CDR3 totals 15 residues. The V gene's germline CDR1 is SEHNR and CDR2 FQNEAQ (reference sequence). CDR3 amino acids: CASSLQRGMNTEAFF. CDR3 DNA: TGTGCCAGCAGCTTACAGCGGGGAATGAACACTGAAGCTTTCTTT.

The chain couples TRBV7-9 to TRBJ2-3; the D is unclear. Trimming cost V 1 base and J 14 bases, with 13 bases left between them. This CDR3 is 12 amino acids long. From germline, CDR1 is SEHNR and CDR2 FQNEAQ (reference sequence). The CDR3 protein is CASSLVGRDGYF. As DNA, the CDR3 is TGTGCCAGCAGCTTAGTTGGTAGAGATGGGTATTTT.

The V and J genes are TRBV6-5 and TRBJ2-5; 11 bases map to TRBD2. The CDR3 has 16 amino acids. Germline CDR1 MNHEY, CDR2 SVGAGI. J was trimmed by 5 bases and V by 0 bases; bases with no gene match: 5. This CDR3 reads CASSYSIAGGRETQYF. The CDR3 DNA sequence: TGTGCCAGCAGTTACTCTATAGCGGGGGGGCGGGAGACCCAGTACTTC.

The chain couples TRBV28 to TRBJ1-1; 9 bases agree with TRBD1. CDR1 is MDHEN, CDR2 SYDVKM, per germline. The V segment lost 4 bases and the J segment 1 base; nucleotides outside the gene matches: 7. The CDR3 consists of 16 residues. This CDR3 reads CASSSPAGQGNTEAFF. CDR3 in DNA: TGTGCCAGCAGTTCCCCGGCGGGACAGGGGAACACTGAAGCTTTCTTT.

This sequence joins TRBV5-1 and TRBJ1-1, with 9 bases aligning to TRBD1. The CDR3 runs 16 residues. Germline V gives CDR1 SGHRS, CDR2 YFSETQ. Losses at the gene ends were 4 bases for V and 0 bases for J; bases not matched to a gene: 7. The CDR3 DNA sequence: TGCGCCAGCAGCCCTGACAGGGGGACAATGAACACTGAAGCTTTCTTT. Translated, it gives CASSPDRGTMNTEAFF.

The rearrangement joins TRBV15 to TRBJ1-2, with D hard to call. CDR1 is LNHNV, CDR2 YYDKDF, per germline (reference sequence). CDR3 length: 12 amino acids. V gave up 5 bases and J gave up 7 bases, with 11 bases separating them. In nucleotides, the CDR3 is TGTGCCACCAGCCTGGATGTGTCTGGCTACACCTTC. Encoded protein: CATSLDVSGYTF.

The CDR3 region has the DNA TGTGCCAGCAGCTTAGGGTCGGTAGCGGGGAATGAGCAGTTCTTC. Translated, it gives CASSLGSVAGNEQFF. V and J are TRBV11-3 and TRBJ2-1; 8 nucleotides match TRBD2. The CDR3 consists of 15 residues. The J segment lost 7 bases and the V segment lost 1 base, leaving 6 bases of the junction unmatched. Germline V gene data show CDR1 as SGHNT and CDR2 as YENEEA. Filled out from reference TRBV11-3 and TRBJ2-1, the complete variable domain reads EAGVVQSPRYKIIEKKQPVAFWCNPISGHNTLYWYLQNLGQGPELLIRYENEEAVDDSQLPKDRFSAERLKGVDSTLKIQPAELGDSAVYLCASSLGSVAGNEQFFGPGTRLTVL.

This chain connects TRBV4-3 to TRBJ1-2; D unresolved. CDR3 length: 11 residues. Germline loops: CDR1 LGHNA, CDR2 YSLEER. The V and J ends lost 1 base and 8 bases respectively, with 5 bases between them. CDR3 region: CASSQGRGYTF. The DNA of the CDR3 is TGCGCCAGCAGCCAAGGGCGGGGCTACACCTTC.

J is TRBJ2-3 and V is TRBV4-2; 10 nucleotides agree with TRBD2. This CDR3 spans 18 amino acids. The germline gives CDR1 LGHNA, CDR2 YNFKEQ. V lost 3 bases, J lost 2 bases, and 11 bases stayed unmatched. The CDR3 loop is CASSQLRAGGDFTDTQYF. The CDR3 DNA follows: TGTGCCAGCAGCCAGCTCAGAGCGGGAGGGGATTTCACAGATACGCAGTATTTT.

The chain combines TRBV5-1 with TRBJ2-7; 9 bases fit TRBD1. The CDR3 is 15 residues long. Germline-derived CDR1 and CDR2 are SGHRS and YFSETQ. J gave up 0 bases and V 0 bases, and 1 base lay outside the gene matches. The CDR3 sequence: CASSLGDRDSYEQYF. The CDR3 nucleotides are TGCGCCAGCAGCTTGGGGGACAGGGACTCCTACGAGCAGTACTTC.

This clone has just a few counts. The chain recombines TRBV6-2 or TRBV6-3 with TRBJ2-1, with D perhaps being TRBD1 or TRBD2 (6 bases each). The V gene's germline CDR1 is MNHEY and CDR2 SVGEGT. Trimming left V 2 bases short and J 10 bases short, with 9 bases between. The CDR3 has 12 amino acids. The CDR3 protein is CASSYAGQEQFF. The CDR3, as DNA: TGTGCCAGCAGTTACGCGGGACAAGAGCAGTTCTTC.

V is TRBV4-2 and J is TRBJ2-1; D not certain. Germline V gives CDR1 LGHNA, CDR2 YNFKEQ. The ends were cut back, 0 bases at V and 5 bases at J, with 5 bases in the middle. The CDR3 extends over 13 amino acids. The CDR3 here is CASSQEIDNEQFF. CDR3 bases: TGTGCCAGCAGCCAAGAGATCGACAATGAGCAGTTCTTC.